This T cell receptor beta chain was documented in a study of OX40 agonist ivuxolimab in advanced cancers. Generated by immunoSEQ multiplex PCR, the TCRdb table keeps only in-frame clones and is missing some. The profile covers 15,000 to 20,000 clones, with approximately 80% appearing a single time and 30% taken by the ten largest. V was trimmed by 1 base and J by 1 base, leaving 7 bases between them. Germline V gene lookup returns CDR1 SGHRS and CDR2 YFSETQ. The CDR3 length is 14 residues. Sequencing was performed on CD4+ or CD8+ T cells sorted from blood, taken in a trial of the OX40 agonist ivuxolimab. The chain is built from TRBV5-1 and TRBJ2-3, with no clear D. The clonotype originates from an adult with an advanced solid tumor such as melanoma, head and neck, liver or kidney cancer. The CDR3 region has the DNA TGCGCCAGCAGCTTGATTTCAGGCACAGATACGCAGTATTTT. It yields the protein CASSLISGTDTQYF.